This TCR beta chain comes out of a study of cytomegalovirus exposure and HLA in healthy donors. The length of the CDR3 is 15 residues. With V trimmed by 2 bases and J by 2 bases, 8 bases remained unmatched. In germline, CDR1 is SQVTM, CDR2 ANQGSEA. Overall study findings and caveats: It was reportedly the case that the classifier diagnosed cytomegalovirus status with high specificity and sensitivity. A missense DCLRE1C variant was associated with V- and J-gene trimming of TCR beta chains in a later analysis, and an independent cohort replicated the association.

Vbeta (60) and Jbeta (13) primers were used in the PCR. Repertoires were generated with immunoSEQ multiplex PCR, while TCRdb's copy carries only in-frame clones and drops some. The table has about 180,000 clones, about 85% seen once. A word on this clone: Its antigen is unknown.

The clonotype comes from a girl aged 5 to 17 in good health and CMV-seropositive. What was sequenced was PBMCs. This rearrangement joins TRBV29-1 to TRBJ2-7; 8 bases agree with TRBD2. CDR3 sequence (DNA): TGCAGCGTTGAATCTCAACTAGCGGACCCCTACGAGCAGTACTTC. This gives the protein CSVESQLADPYEQYF.